What follows describes a single TCR beta chain. It has no known antigen specificity. Base qualities are not provided; no much larger clone lies one nucleotide away. From the germline V gene, CDR1 is MDHEN and CDR2 is SYDVKM. The germline V and J ends show losses of 8 bases and 2 bases respectively, and no gene match explains 6 bases of the junction. The CDR3 has 13 amino acids, counting the end cysteine and phenylalanine. The sequence is cut down to CDR3 DNA, 39 bases in frame from base 1. Library creation used 5' RACE. For sequencing, an Illumina HiSeq 2500 was employed. A second PCR of about 6 to 11 cycles was run with a J-beta primer mix and a sample-barcoded 5' primer. Each TCR beta cDNA molecule received a unique molecular identifier from a template-switch 5' adaptor carrying 12 random nucleotides. At least 2.5 million CDR3-containing paired-end reads were obtained from each sample. The Mint cDNA synthesis kit, primed by a TRBC-specific oligonucleotide, was used to synthesize first-strand cDNA from all RNA. After uracil-DNA glycosylase treatment, a first 18-cycle PCR used universal primers M1SS and BC2_uni_R on all cDNA. Processing in the source paper ran as follows. For normalization, 1 million high-quality reads, each with a distinct molecular identifier, were randomly selected from each sample. Reads with shared molecular identifiers were discarded instead of being binned into consensus sequences. CDR3 identification, clonotype clustering and error correction used MiTCR with a Q25 quality threshold and the strictest error-elimination algorithm. A nonparametric unseen species model with Euler transformation was used to estimate a lower bound on total TCR beta diversity. TCRdb reanalyzed the raw reads on its own, using fastp at Q25 for trimming and MiXCR for clone calling, and kept in-frame beta chains. Rows merge per CDR3 protein into single entries with the most common DNA and genes. These V and J calls are TCRdb output, not the study's own analysis. Recorded for this sample are about 900,000 distinct CDR3 sequences; roughly 50% of them occurred a single time. The ten top clones hold roughly 13% of the sample.

This entry belongs to a study of blood T cells in healthy people across ages (dated by TCRdb to about 2015). The study in broad terms: In model experiments, template switching captured roughly one uniquely barcoded TCR beta cDNA molecule for every two T cells. The study measured age-related changes in TCR beta repertoire diversity using deep sequencing normalized with unique cDNA molecular identifiers. The donors were divided into four age groups: young (average about 15 years), middle-aged (about 40), aged (roughly 60) and long-lived (approximately 74). To avoid experimental bias, donors of different ages were spread randomly across the sequencing lanes. The study analyzed two additional independent replicas of 1 million unique cDNA reads from the same blood draw for two donors, one aged 18 to 30 and one aged 80 or older. Overall study outcomes, separate from this receptor: Conclusive comparison of naive and antigen-experienced compartments was prevented by the profiling of bulk unsorted PBMCs. Compared with the aged group, more naive CD4+ T cells, fewer expanded clones and increased TCR diversity were shown by the long-lived group, suggesting age selection. Observed TCR beta diversity per million T cells fell roughly linearly with age, and a significant reduction was already apparent by age around 40. Total diversity estimates from one million sequenced T cells were considered lower bounds and underestimates. The percentage of naive T cells measured by flow cytometry correlated strongly with observed TCR beta diversity. Because donor CMV infection status was unknown, age-related changes in expanded clonotypes were potentially confounded.

Donors were approximately 42 systemically healthy Caucasian individuals from Russia aged roughly 6 to 95 years. Each donor gave 8 to 10 milliliters of peripheral blood, drawn into EDTA-treated Vacutainer tubes. PBMCs were isolated by Ficoll-Paque density-gradient centrifugation, with at least 7 million obtained per sample. Trizol reagent was used to extract total RNA from the PBMCs, yielding at least 5 micrograms per sample. For every donor, an aliquot of PBMCs went through flow cytometry to measure the percentages of naive CD45RAhigh/CD27high T cells. The specimen was blood. Here the chain combines TRBV28 and TRBJ2-7, with 7 middle bases fitting TRBD1. The receptor's source is a man younger than 45 in good health. The DNA sequence follows: TGTGCCAGCTGCTCGGGACAGACCTACGAGCAGTACTTC. The translation is CASCSGQTYEQYF.